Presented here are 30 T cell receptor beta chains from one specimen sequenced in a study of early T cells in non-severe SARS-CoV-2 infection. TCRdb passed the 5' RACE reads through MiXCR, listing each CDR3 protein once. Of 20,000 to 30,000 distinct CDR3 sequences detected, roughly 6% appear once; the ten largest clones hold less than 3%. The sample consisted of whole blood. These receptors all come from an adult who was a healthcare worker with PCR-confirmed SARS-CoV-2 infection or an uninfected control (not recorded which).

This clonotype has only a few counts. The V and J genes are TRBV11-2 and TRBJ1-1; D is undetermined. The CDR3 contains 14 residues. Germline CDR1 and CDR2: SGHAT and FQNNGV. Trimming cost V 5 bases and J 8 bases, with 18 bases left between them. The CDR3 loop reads CASSIRGYTKEAFF. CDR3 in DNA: TGTGCCAGCAGCATAAGAGGCTATACGAAGGAAGCTTTCTTT.

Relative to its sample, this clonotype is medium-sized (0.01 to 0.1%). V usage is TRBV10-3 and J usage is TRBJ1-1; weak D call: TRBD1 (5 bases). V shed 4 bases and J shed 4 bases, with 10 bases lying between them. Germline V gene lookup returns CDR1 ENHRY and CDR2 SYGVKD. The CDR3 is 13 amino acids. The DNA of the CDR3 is TGTGCCATCAGTGTGGCAGGGTTCACTGAAGCTTTCTTT. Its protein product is CAISVAGFTEAFF.

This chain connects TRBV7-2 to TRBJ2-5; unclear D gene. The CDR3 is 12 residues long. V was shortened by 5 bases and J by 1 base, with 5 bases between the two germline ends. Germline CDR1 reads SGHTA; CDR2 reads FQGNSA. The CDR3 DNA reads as TGTGCCAGCAGCCAAGTCCAAGAGACCCAGTACTTC. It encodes CASSQVQETQYF.

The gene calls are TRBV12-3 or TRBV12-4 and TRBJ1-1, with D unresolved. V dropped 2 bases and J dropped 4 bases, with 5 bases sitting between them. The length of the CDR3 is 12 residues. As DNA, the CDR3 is TGTGCCAGCAGTTTACCGTTCACTGAAGCTTTCTTT. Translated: CASSLPFTEAFF.

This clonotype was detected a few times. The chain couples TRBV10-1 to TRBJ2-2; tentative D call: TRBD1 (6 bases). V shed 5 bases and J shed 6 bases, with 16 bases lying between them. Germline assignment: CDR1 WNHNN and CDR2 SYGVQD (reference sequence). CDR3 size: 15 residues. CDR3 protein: CASSSAGEKAGELFF. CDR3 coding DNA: TGCGCCAGCAGTTCGGCAGGGGAGAAGGCCGGGGAGCTGTTTTTT.

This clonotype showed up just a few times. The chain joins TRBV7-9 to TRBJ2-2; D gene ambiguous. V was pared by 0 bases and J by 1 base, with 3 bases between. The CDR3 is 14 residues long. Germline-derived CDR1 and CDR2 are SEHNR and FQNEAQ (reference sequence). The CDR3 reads CASSLAMNTGELFF. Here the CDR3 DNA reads TGTGCCAGCAGCTTAGCGATGAACACCGGGGAGCTGTTTTTT. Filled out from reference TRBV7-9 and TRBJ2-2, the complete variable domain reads DTGVSQNPRHKITKRGQNVTFRCDPISEHNRLYWYRQTLGQGPEFLTYFQNEAQLEKSRLLSDRFSAERPKGSFSTLEIQRTEQGDSAMYLCASSLAMNTGELFFGEGSRLTVL.

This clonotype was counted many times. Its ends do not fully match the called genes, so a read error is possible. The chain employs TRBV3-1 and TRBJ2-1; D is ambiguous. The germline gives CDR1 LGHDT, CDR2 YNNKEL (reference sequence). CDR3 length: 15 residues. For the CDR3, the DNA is TGTGCCAGCAGCCAAGAAATGGCCCCCTCCTACAATGAGCAGTTC. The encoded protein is CASSQEMAPSYNEQF.

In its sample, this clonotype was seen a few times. The CDR3 bases are TGTGCCAGCAGGGGACAGCCAAATGAAAAACTGTTTTTT. It is translated as CASRGQPNEKLFF. The chain joins TRBV6-2 or TRBV6-3 to TRBJ1-4, with 7 bases lining up with TRBD1. Germline-derived CDR1 and CDR2 are MNHEY and SVGEGT. Germline trimming cut 6 bases from V and 5 bases from J; bases unmatched to any gene: 3. The CDR3 covers 13 residues.

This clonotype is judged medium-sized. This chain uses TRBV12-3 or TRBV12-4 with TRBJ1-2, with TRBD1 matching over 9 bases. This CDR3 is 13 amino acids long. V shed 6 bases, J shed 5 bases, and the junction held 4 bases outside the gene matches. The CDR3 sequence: CASRQGQGYGYTF. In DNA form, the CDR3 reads TGTGCCAGCAGGCAAGGACAGGGGTATGGCTACACCTTC.

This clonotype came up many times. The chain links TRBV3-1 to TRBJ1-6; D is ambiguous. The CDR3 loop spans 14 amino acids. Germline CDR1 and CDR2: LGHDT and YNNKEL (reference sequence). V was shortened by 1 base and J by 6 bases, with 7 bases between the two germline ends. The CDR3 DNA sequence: TGTGCCAGCAGCCAAGCATCCCGTAATTCACCCCTCCACTTT. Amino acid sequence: CASSQASRNSPLHF.

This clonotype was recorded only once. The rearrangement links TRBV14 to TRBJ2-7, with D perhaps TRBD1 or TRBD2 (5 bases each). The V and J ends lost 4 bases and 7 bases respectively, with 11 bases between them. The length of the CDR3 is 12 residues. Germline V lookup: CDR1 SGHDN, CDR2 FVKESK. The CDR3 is CASSPTGQEQYF. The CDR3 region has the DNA TGTGCCAGCAGCCCAACGGGGCAGGAGCAGTACTTC.

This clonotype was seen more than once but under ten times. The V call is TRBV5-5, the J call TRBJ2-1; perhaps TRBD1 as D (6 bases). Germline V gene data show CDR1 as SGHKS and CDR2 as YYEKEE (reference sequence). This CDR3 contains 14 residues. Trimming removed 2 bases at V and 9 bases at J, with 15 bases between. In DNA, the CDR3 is TGTGCCAGCAGCTTATGGTCAGGGGATGGTGAGCAGTTCTTC. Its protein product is CASSLWSGDGEQFF.

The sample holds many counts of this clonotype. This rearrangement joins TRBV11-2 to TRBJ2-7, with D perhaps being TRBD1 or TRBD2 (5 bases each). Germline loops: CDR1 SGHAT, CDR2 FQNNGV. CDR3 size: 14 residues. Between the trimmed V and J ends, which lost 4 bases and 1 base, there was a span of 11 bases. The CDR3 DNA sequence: TGTGCCAGCAGCTACGGGACCTCATCCTACGAGCAGTACTTC. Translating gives CASSYGTSSYEQYF.

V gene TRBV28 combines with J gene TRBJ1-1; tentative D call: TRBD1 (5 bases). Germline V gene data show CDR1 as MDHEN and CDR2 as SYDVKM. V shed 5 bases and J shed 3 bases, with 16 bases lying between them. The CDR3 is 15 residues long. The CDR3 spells CASSPPPQADTEAFF. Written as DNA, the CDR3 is TGTGCCAGCAGTCCACCCCCACAGGCCGACACTGAAGCTTTCTTT.

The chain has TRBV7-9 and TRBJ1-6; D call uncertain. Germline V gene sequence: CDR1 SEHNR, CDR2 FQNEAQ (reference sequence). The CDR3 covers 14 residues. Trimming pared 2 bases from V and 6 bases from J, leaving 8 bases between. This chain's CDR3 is CASSLQHRNSPLHF. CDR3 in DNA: TGTGCCAGCAGCTTACAACACCGTAATTCACCCCTCCACTTT.

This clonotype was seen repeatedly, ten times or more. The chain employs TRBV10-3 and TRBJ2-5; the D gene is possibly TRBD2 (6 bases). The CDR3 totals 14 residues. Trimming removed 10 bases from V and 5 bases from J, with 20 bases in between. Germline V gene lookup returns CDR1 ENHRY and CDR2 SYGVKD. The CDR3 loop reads CATGKGLARETQYF. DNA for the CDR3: TGTGCCACGGGAAAGGGGCTAGCGCGGGAGACCCAGTACTTC.

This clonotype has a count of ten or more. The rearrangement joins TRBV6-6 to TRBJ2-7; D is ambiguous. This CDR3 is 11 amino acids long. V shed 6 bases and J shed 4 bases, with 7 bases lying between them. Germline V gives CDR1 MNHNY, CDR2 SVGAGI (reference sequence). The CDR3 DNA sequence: TGTGCCAGCAGCTACATGTACGAGCAGTACTTC. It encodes CASSYMYEQYF.

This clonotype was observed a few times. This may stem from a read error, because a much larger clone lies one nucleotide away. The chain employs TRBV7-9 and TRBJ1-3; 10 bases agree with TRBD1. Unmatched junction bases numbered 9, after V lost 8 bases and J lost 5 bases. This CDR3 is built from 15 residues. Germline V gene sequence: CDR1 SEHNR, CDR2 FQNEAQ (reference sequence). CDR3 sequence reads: CASETDRGPRNTIYF. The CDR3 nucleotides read TGTGCCAGCGAGACAGACAGGGGGCCTAGAAACACCATATATTTT. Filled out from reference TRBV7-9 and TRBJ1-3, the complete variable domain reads DTGVSQNPRHKITKRGQNVTFRCDPISEHNRLYWYRQTLGQGPEFLTYFQNEAQLEKSRLLSDRFSAERPKGSFSTLEIQRTEQGDSAMYLCASETDRGPRNTIYFGEGSWLTVV.

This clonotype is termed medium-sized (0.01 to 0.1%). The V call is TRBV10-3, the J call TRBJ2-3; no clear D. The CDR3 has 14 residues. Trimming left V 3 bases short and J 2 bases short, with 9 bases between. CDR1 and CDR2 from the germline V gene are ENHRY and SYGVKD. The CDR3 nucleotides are TGTGCCATCAGTGACGCCGGATTCACAGATACGCAGTATTTT. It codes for CAISDAGFTDTQYF.

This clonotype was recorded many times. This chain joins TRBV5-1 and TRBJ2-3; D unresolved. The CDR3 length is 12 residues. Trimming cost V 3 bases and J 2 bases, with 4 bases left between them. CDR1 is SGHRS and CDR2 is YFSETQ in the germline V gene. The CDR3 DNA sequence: TGCGCCAGCAGCTCCACCACAGATACGCAGTATTTT. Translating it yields CASSSTTDTQYF.

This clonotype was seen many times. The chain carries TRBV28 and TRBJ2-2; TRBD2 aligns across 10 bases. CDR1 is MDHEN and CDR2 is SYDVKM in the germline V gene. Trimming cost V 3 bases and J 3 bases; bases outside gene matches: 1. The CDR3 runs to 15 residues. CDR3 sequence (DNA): TGTGCCAGCAGTTTCGGACTAGCGGACACCGGGGAGCTGTTTTTT. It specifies CASSFGLADTGELFF.

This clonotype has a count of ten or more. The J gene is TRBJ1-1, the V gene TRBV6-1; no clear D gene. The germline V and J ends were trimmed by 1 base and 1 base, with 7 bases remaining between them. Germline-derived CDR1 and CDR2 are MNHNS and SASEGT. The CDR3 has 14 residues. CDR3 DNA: TGTGCCAGCAGTGAAGGTCGGAAGAACACTGAAGCTTTCTTT. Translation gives CASSEGRKNTEAFF.

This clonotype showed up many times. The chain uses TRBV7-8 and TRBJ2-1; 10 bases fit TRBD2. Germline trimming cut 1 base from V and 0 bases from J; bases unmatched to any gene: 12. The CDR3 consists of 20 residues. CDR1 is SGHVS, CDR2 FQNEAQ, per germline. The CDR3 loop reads CASSLGAKLAGRISYNEQFF. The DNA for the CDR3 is TGTGCCAGCAGCTTAGGGGCAAAACTAGCGGGGAGAATCTCCTACAATGAGCAGTTCTTC.

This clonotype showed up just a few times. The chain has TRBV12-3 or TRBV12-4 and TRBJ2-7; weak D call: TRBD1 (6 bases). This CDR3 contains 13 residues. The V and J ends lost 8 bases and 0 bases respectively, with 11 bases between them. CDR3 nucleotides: TGTGCCAGCTACCGAGGGGGCTCCTACGAGCAGTACTTC. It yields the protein CASYRGGSYEQYF.

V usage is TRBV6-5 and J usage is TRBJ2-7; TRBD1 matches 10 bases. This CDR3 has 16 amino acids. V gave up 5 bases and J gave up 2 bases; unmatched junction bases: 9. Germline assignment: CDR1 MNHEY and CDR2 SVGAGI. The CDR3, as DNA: TGTGCCAGCAGTACACGCGGGACAGGGGTGGCCTACGAGCAGTACTTC. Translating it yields CASSTRGTGVAYEQYF.

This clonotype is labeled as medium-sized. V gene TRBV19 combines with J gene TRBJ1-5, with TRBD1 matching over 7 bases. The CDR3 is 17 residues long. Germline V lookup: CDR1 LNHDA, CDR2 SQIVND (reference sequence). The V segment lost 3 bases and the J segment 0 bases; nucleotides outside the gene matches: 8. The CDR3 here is CASSIRGRGDSNQPQHF. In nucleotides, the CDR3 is TGTGCCAGTAGTATTAGGGGGCGAGGCGATAGCAATCAGCCCCAGCATTTT.

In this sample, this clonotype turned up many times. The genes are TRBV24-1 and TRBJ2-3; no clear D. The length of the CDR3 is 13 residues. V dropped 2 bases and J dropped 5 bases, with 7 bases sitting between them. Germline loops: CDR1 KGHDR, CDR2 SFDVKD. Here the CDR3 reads CATSDYDRDTQYF. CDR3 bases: TGTGCCACCAGTGATTATGACCGAGATACGCAGTATTTT.

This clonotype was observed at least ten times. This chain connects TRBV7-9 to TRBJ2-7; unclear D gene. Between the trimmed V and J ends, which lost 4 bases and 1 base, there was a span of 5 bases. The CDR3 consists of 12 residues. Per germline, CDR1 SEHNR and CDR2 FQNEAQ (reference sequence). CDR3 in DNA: TGTGCCAGCAGCTCAGAATCCTACGAGCAGTACTTC. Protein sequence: CASSSESYEQYF.

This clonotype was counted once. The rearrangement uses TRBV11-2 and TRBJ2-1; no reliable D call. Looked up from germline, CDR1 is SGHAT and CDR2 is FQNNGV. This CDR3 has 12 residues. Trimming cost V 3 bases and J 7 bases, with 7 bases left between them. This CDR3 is CASSLRINEQFF. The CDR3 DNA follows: TGTGCCAGCAGCTTGAGGATAAATGAGCAGTTCTTC.

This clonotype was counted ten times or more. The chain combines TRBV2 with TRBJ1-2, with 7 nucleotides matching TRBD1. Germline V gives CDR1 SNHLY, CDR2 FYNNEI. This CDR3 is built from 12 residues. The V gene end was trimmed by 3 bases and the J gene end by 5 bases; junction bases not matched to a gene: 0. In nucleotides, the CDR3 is TGTGCCAGCAGTGACAGGGGGTATGGCTACACCTTC. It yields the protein CASSDRGYGYTF. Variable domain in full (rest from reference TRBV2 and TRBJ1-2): EPEVTQTPSHQVTQMGQEVILRCVPISNHLYFYWYRQILGQKVEFLVSFYNNEISEKSEIFDDQFSVERPDGSNFTLKIRSTKLEDSAMYFCASSDRGYGYTFGSGTRLTVV.